These 16 T cell receptor beta chains were all obtained from the same sample, sequenced in a study of CD4 T cells in relation to SARS-CoV-2 and coronaviruses. The unexposed donors gave CD4+ T cells in about 2011-2018, prior to COVID-19. This table comes from immunoSEQ multiplex PCR, and its TCRdb copy is limited to in-frame clones, with some not included. The sample records about 64,000 clones, approximately 94% being singletons. The specimen was naive CD4+ T cells from PBMCs. Subset of the sample: naive CD4+ T cells isolated by negative enrichment. The receptors derive from a human donor in good health.

This clone was seen once. V usage is TRBV5-1 and J usage is TRBJ1-6, with D maybe TRBD1 (6 bases). CDR1 and CDR2 from the germline V gene are SGHRS and YFSETQ. The germline V and J ends were trimmed by 4 bases and 7 bases, with 18 bases remaining between them. The CDR3 runs to 16 residues. The DNA for the CDR3 is TGCGCCAGCAGCGCCGGTTCGGGGGCGCGGAATTCACCCCTCCACTTT. Translating gives CASSAGSGARNSPLHF.

The chain recombines TRBV3-1 (or the pseudogene TRBV3-2) with TRBJ2-5, with a weak D call TRBD1 (5 bases). V was shortened by 1 base and J by 7 bases, with 16 bases between the two germline ends. The germline V gene encodes CDR1 LGHDT and CDR2 YNNKEL (reference sequence). This CDR3 contains 15 residues. Here the CDR3 DNA reads TGTGCCAGCAGCCAAGCCTCCAGGGTTCCAGGGACCCAGTACTTC. Translated, it gives CASSQASRVPGTQYF.

This sequence joins TRBV5-1 and TRBJ2-6, with D tentatively TRBD1 or TRBD2 (7 bases each). Trimming left V 1 base short and J 3 bases short, with 14 bases between. The CDR3 is made up of 17 amino acids. The V gene's germline CDR1 is SGHRS and CDR2 YFSETQ. Here the CDR3 DNA reads TGCGCCAGCAGCTTGCAGGGGGGGAACGGTGGGGCCAACGTCCTGACTTTC. This encodes CASSLQGGNGGANVLTF.

The chain is built from TRBV3-1 (or the pseudogene TRBV3-2) and TRBJ2-7; D is perhaps TRBD2 (6 bases). This CDR3 comprises 16 residues. The germline CDR1 and CDR2 sequences are LGHDT and YNNKEL (reference sequence). V was trimmed by 0 bases and J by 7 bases, leaving 19 bases between them. CDR3 DNA sequence: TGTGCCAGCAGCCAAGATGCGGGGTCCAGGCTCCTGGAGCAGTACTTC. This codes for CASSQDAGSRLLEQYF.

V usage is TRBV5-4 and J usage is TRBJ2-5; a weak D match, TRBD2 (5 bases). Germline V gives CDR1 SGHNT, CDR2 YYREEE (reference sequence). This CDR3 spans 13 amino acids. Trimming removed 4 bases from V and 5 bases from J, with 12 bases in between. The chain's CDR3 is CASSNLPGETQYF. CDR3 nucleotides: TGTGCCAGCAGCAACCTCCCGGGGGAGACCCAGTACTTC.

Here the CDR3 DNA reads TGTGCCAGTAGAGAATGGCACGGGACAGGGGAAGAGACCCAGTACTTC. It is translated as CASREWHGTGEETQYF. The rearrangement joins TRBV19 to TRBJ2-5, with 10 nucleotides matching TRBD1. The CDR3 totals 16 residues. Trimming at V came to 6 bases and at J to 3 bases, leaving 10 bases not matched to a gene. Germline CDR1 and CDR2: LNHDA and SQIVND (reference sequence).

This chain uses TRBV5-1 with TRBJ1-2, with a possible D match to TRBD1 (6 bases). The CDR3 covers 14 residues. Germline CDR1 is SGHRS and CDR2 is YFSETQ. V lost 2 bases and J lost 8, with 16 bases in between. The CDR3 sequence: CASSLQGTADGYTF. CDR3 bases: TGCGCCAGCAGCTTACAGGGTACTGCGGACGGCTACACCTTC.

The genes are TRBV11-2 and TRBJ2-7; 9 positions agree with TRBD1. The germline gives CDR1 SGHAT, CDR2 FQNNGV. Trimming cost V 1 base and J 3 bases; bases outside gene matches: 7. This CDR3 region has 16 residues. This CDR3 is CASSLAGTGNIYEQYF. Written as DNA, the CDR3 is TGTGCCAGCAGCTTAGCCGGGACAGGGAACATCTACGAGCAGTACTTC.

This chain links TRBV5-1 with TRBJ2-5; no clear D. Per germline, CDR1 SGHRS and CDR2 YFSETQ. The CDR3 sequence is 14 residues long. Trimming removed 2 bases from V and 1 base from J, with 9 bases in between. CDR3 coding DNA: TGCGCCAGCAGCTTTGGCAGTATCCAAGAGACCCAGTACTTC. It encodes CASSFGSIQETQYF.

The table lists this clone with a few counts. J is TRBJ1-6 and V is TRBV5-1; maybe TRBD1 (5 bases). Looked up from germline, CDR1 is SGHRS and CDR2 is YFSETQ. CDR3 length equals 14 residues. V dropped 2 bases and J dropped 10 bases, with 13 bases sitting between them. CDR3 sequence reads: CASSFSLQGSPLHF. In DNA, the CDR3 is TGCGCCAGCAGCTTTAGCCTTCAGGGCTCACCCCTCCACTTT.

The V gene is TRBV2, the J gene TRBJ1-5; 7 nucleotides align to TRBD1. This CDR3 is built from 15 residues. After removal of 4 bases from V and 4 bases from J, the junction contained 7 bases not matched to a gene. Looked up from germline, CDR1 is SNHLY and CDR2 is FYNNEI. CDR3 nucleotide sequence: TGTGCCAGCAGTGTCGGGACAGCGATGAATCAGCCCCAGCATTTT. Translating it yields CASSVGTAMNQPQHF.

The chain links TRBV5-1 to TRBJ2-7; tentative D call: TRBD1 (6 bases). In germline, CDR1 is SGHRS, CDR2 YFSETQ. Trimming took off 4 bases at V and 2 bases at J, with 13 bases between the two ends. This CDR3 is 14 amino acids long. DNA of the CDR3: TGCGCCAGCAGCCCGGACAGTTCAGCCTACGAGCAGTACTTC. It translates to CASSPDSSAYEQYF.

The chain is built from TRBV27 and TRBJ1-5, with D perhaps matching TRBD1 (5 bases). V was trimmed by 7 bases and J by 6 bases, leaving 22 bases between them. This CDR3 spans 16 amino acids. Germline values: CDR1 MNHEY, CDR2 SMNVEV (reference sequence). CDR3 DNA: TGTGCCAGCAAACCCCACTCCCTGAGCGGGGGTCAGCCCCAGCATTTT. Protein product: CASKPHSLSGGQPQHF.

This sequence joins TRBV5-1 and TRBJ2-3, with TRBD2 matching over 11 bases. Germline V CDR1 and CDR2: SGHRS, YFSETQ. This CDR3 is 16 amino acids long. V shed 2 bases and J 1 base; nucleotides not matched to a gene: 3. DNA for the CDR3: TGCGCCAGCAGCTTCCTAGCGGGAGGCGGCACAGATACGCAGTATTTT. This translates into CASSFLAGGGTDTQYF.

The chain combines TRBV29-1 with TRBJ2-7; D unresolved. V shed 5 bases and J shed 7 bases, with 15 bases lying between them. This CDR3 is built from 12 residues. Germline-derived CDR1 and CDR2 are SQVTM and ANQGSEA. The DNA of the CDR3 is TGCAGCGTTAGGTTGCAGGTGGGGGAGCAGTACTTC. Protein sequence: CSVRLQVGEQYF.

The V call is TRBV7-3, the J call TRBJ1-1, with D possibly matching TRBD1 (6 bases). This CDR3 is 14 amino acids long. V was shortened by 3 bases and J by 5 bases, with 13 bases between the two germline ends. CDR1 SGHTA and CDR2 FQGTGA come from the germline V gene. The CDR3 DNA sequence: TGTGCCAGCAGCTTTGGGGGCCGGGAAACTGAAGCTTTCTTT. Translated, it gives CASSFGGRETEAFF.